A selection of T cell receptor beta chains follows, all from one sample in a study of OX40 agonist ivuxolimab in advanced cancers. TCRdb's copy holds only in-frame clones and misses some; the assay was immunoSEQ multiplex PCR. The data hold under 80,000 clones, with around nine tenths observed a single time. The source material was CD4+ or CD8+ T cells sorted from blood, sampled in a trial of the OX40 agonist ivuxolimab. All receptors come from an adult with an advanced solid tumor such as melanoma, head and neck, liver or kidney cancer. Both conserved end residues are part of each CDR3. Fields, in order: J gene, CDR3 length, V gene, D gene, clone size, CDR3 protein, CDR3 DNA. The D gene is left open where the match is weak. Clone size is shown for a subset of rows, as once, few, many or a class of expanded clone.

j_gene: TRBJ2-2; len: 15; v_gene: TRBV19; d_gene: NA; abundance: NA; CDR3aa: CASSRAGLYTGELFF; CDR3nt: TGTGCCAGTAGTCGAGCAGGGCTGTACACCGGGGAGCTGTTTTTT
j_gene: TRBJ2-2; len: 14; v_gene: TRBV7-2; d_gene: NA; abundance: NA; CDR3aa: CASSLAGDTGELFF; CDR3nt: TGTGCCAGCAGCTTAGCGGGAGACACCGGGGAGCTGTTTTTT
j_gene: TRBJ1-1; len: 14; v_gene: TRBV10-3; d_gene: NA; abundance: NA; CDR3aa: CAISEKDGVTEAFF; CDR3nt: TGTGCCATCAGTGAGAAGGACGGTGTCACTGAAGCTTTCTTT
j_gene: TRBJ1-2; len: 14; v_gene: TRBV6-5; d_gene: TRBD1; abundance: NA; CDR3aa: CASRRGTGDYGYTF; CDR3nt: TGTGCCAGCAGACGCGGGACAGGGGACTATGGCTACACCTTC
j_gene: TRBJ2-5; len: 15; v_gene: TRBV5-1; d_gene: TRBD2; abundance: NA; CDR3aa: CASSSSGGNGETQYF; CDR3nt: TGCGCCAGCAGCTCTAGCGGGGGGAATGGGGAGACCCAGTACTTC
j_gene: TRBJ2-1; len: 12; v_gene: TRBV28; d_gene: NA; abundance: NA; CDR3aa: CASRRGYNEQFF; CDR3nt: TGTGCCAGCAGGAGGGGTTACAATGAGCAGTTCTTC
j_gene: TRBJ1-5; len: 15; v_gene: TRBV28; d_gene: TRBD1; abundance: NA; CDR3aa: CASSREDRGVKPQHF; CDR3nt: TGTGCCAGCAGCAGGGAGGACAGGGGGGTAAAGCCCCAGCATTTT
j_gene: TRBJ2-2; len: 18; v_gene: TRBV19; d_gene: NA; abundance: NA; CDR3aa: CASSSRRRNQINTGELFF; CDR3nt: TGTGCCAGTAGTTCCCGACGGAGGAACCAAATCAACACCGGGGAGCTGTTTTTT
j_gene: TRBJ2-4; len: 18; v_gene: TRBV4-2; d_gene: TRBD2; abundance: few; CDR3aa: CASSQENGLAVAKNIQYF; CDR3nt: TGTGCCAGCAGCCAAGAAAACGGACTAGCCGTAGCCAAAAACATTCAGTACTTC
j_gene: TRBJ1-1; len: 14; v_gene: TRBV5-1; d_gene: NA; abundance: NA; CDR3aa: CASSAHRSNTEAFF; CDR3nt: TGCGCCAGCAGCGCCCACAGGAGTAACACTGAAGCTTTCTTT
j_gene: TRBJ2-7; len: 14; v_gene: TRBV9; d_gene: TRBD2; abundance: once; CDR3aa: CASSRTSGTYEQYF; CDR3nt: TGTGCCAGCAGCCGAACTAGCGGAACCTACGAGCAGTACTTC